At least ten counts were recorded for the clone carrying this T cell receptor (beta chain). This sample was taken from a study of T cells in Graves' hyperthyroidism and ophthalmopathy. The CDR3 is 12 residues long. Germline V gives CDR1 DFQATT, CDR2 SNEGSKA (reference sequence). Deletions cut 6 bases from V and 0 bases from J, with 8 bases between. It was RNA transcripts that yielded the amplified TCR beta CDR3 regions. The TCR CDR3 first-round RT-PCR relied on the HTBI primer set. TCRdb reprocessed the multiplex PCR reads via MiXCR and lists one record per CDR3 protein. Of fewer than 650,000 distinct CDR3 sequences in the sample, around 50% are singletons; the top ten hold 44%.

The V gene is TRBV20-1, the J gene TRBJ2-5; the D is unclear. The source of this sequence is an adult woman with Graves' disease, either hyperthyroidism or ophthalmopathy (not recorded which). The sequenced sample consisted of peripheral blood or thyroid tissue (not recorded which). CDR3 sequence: CSATGHQETQYF. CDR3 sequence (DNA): TGCAGTGCCACCGGACACCAAGAGACCCAGTACTTC.